A single sample gave rise to the 23 T cell receptor beta chains below, sequenced in a study of OX40 agonist ivuxolimab in advanced cancers. Data came from immunoSEQ multiplex PCR; TCRdb stores just in-frame clones and leaves some out. The sample lists 100,000 or so clones, over 75% occurring once. The material was CD4+ or CD8+ T cells sorted from blood, obtained in a trial of the OX40 agonist ivuxolimab. Receptors originate from an adult with an advanced solid tumor such as melanoma, head and neck, liver or kidney cancer.

CDR3 sequence: CASSEGQRGITGELFF. CDR3 coding DNA: TGTGCCAGCAGTGAAGGCCAGCGGGGGATCACCGGGGAGCTGTTTTTT. This chain uses TRBV2 with TRBJ2-2, with 8 bases lining up with TRBD2. Germline CDR1 reads SNHLY; CDR2 reads FYNNEI. V was pared by 1 base and J by 4 bases, with 5 bases of the junction left unmatched. The CDR3 covers 16 residues.

This chain uses TRBV5-1 with TRBJ1-1; D perhaps matches TRBD1 (5 bases). The CDR3 covers 14 residues. The germline V gene encodes CDR1 SGHRS and CDR2 YFSETQ. V lost 4 bases and J 6 bases, leaving 16 bases between the germline ends. The CDR3 region has the DNA TGCGCCAGCAGCCCCCGACCATCAGGGTCTGAAGCTTTCTTT. Translation: CASSPRPSGSEAFF.

The chain combines TRBV21-1 with TRBJ1-2. TRBV21-1 is given as a pseudogene. The CDR3 loop spans 14 amino acids. CDR3 nucleotides: TGTGCCAGCAGCAAATGGGGGGCCGACTATGGCTACACCTTC. Translated, it gives CASSKWGADYGYTF.

This chain connects TRBV29-1 to TRBJ1-1, with 7 nucleotides matching TRBD1. V trimming: 2 bases; J trimming: 1 base; junction bases outside the gene matches: 10. The germline gives CDR1 SQVTM, CDR2 ANQGSEA. The CDR3 consists of 16 residues. The chain's CDR3 is CSVESGIGQANTEAFF. DNA for the CDR3: TGCAGCGTTGAATCGGGAATTGGACAGGCGAACACTGAAGCTTTCTTT.

This chain joins TRBV27 and TRBJ1-4, with no clear D. CDR3 length equals 13 residues. Looked up from germline, CDR1 is MNHEY and CDR2 is SMNVEV (reference sequence). V lost 6 bases, J lost 2 bases, and 7 bases lay in between. The CDR3 sequence is CASSWNTNEKLFF. CDR3 DNA: TGTGCCAGCAGCTGGAACACTAATGAAAAACTGTTTTTT.

CDR3 sequence: CASSLRQGAEAFF. CDR3 in DNA: TGTGCCAGCAGCTTACGACAGGGCGCTGAAGCTTTCTTT. The chain is built from TRBV11-2 and TRBJ1-1, with 7 bases lining up with TRBD1. This CDR3 region has 13 residues. The germline CDR1 and CDR2 sequences are SGHAT and FQNNGV. Germline trimming cut 2 bases from V and 6 bases from J; bases unmatched to any gene: 3.

The chain recombines TRBV7-2 with TRBJ2-1; D unclear. The V end was cut by 2 bases, the J end by 8 bases, with 10 bases between. This CDR3 has 13 residues. Per the germline V gene, CDR1 is SGHTA and CDR2 is FQGNSA. CDR3 bases: TGTGCCAGCAGCTTAAGTTCCGGCGATGAGCAGTTCTTC. Its protein product is CASSLSSGDEQFF.

V gene TRBV5-4 combines with J gene TRBJ1-4; TRBD1 matches at 10 bases. Germline values: CDR1 SGHNT, CDR2 YYREEE (reference sequence). Trimming at V came to 4 bases and at J to 8 bases, leaving 8 bases not matched to a gene. CDR3 size: 15 residues. For the CDR3, the DNA is TGTGCCAGCAGCCGACCGGGACAGGGGAACGAAAAACTGTTTTTT. Its translation: CASSRPGQGNEKLFF.

This clone was seen a handful of times. In DNA, the CDR3 is TGTGCCAGTAGTCTCAAACCGGGACAAGGACGGCCCCAGCATTTT. Its protein is CASSLKPGQGRPQHF. This chain uses TRBV19 with TRBJ1-5, with D possibly TRBD1 on 6 matching bases. The germline V gene has CDR1 LNHDA and CDR2 SQIVND (reference sequence). This CDR3 region has 15 residues. V was cut by 5 bases and J by 9 bases, with 20 bases left in between. Full variable domain (remainder filled in from reference TRBV19 and TRBJ1-5): DGGITQSPKYLFRKEGQNVTLSCEQNLNHDAMYWYRQDPGQGLRLIYYSQIVNDFQKGDIAEGYSVSREKKESFPLTVTSAQKNPTAFYLCASSLKPGQGRPQHFGDGTRLSIL.

The J gene is TRBJ2-7, the V gene TRBV15; 7 bases line up with TRBD1. This CDR3 comprises 15 residues. Germline-derived CDR1 and CDR2 are LNHNV and YYDKDF (reference sequence). V dropped 3 bases and J dropped 5; count of bases not matched to a gene: 10. This CDR3 is CATSRGRQGNDEQYF. CDR3 nucleotides: TGTGCCACCAGCAGGGGGCGACAGGGAAACGACGAGCAGTACTTC.

The V call is TRBV28, the J call TRBJ2-7, with D unclear. V was trimmed by 7 bases and J by 6 bases, leaving 16 bases between them. This CDR3 is 13 amino acids long. Germline lookup yields CDR1 MDHEN and CDR2 SYDVKM. For the CDR3, the DNA is TGTGCCAGCACCCTTTCTCGGGTGCGCGAGCAGTACTTC. This codes for CASTLSRVREQYF.

The J gene is TRBJ2-5, the V gene TRBV28; either TRBD1 or TRBD2 may fit D (5 bases each). Looked up from germline, CDR1 is MDHEN and CDR2 is SYDVKM. CDR3 length equals 15 residues. The V and J ends lost 5 bases and 4 bases respectively, with 17 bases between them. The CDR3 nucleotides read TGTGCCAGCAGTGCACCTGTGGGGGTCCCAGAGACCCAGTACTTC. Amino acid sequence: CASSAPVGVPETQYF.

This clone has more than one count but fewer than ten. The rearrangement joins TRBV7-9 to TRBJ2-1; D possibly corresponds to TRBD1 (7 bases). The CDR3 totals 12 residues. Trimming removed 5 bases from V and 15 bases from J, with 17 bases in between. Germline CDR1 and CDR2: SEHNR and FQNEAQ (reference sequence). The CDR3 DNA reads as TGTGCCAGCAGCCAGGGGGGCGGGACGCCGTTCTTC. This gives the protein CASSQGGGTPFF.

This chain connects TRBV5-6 to TRBJ2-7; 9 positions match TRBD2. Looked up from germline, CDR1 is SGHDT and CDR2 is YYEEEE. The ends lost 4 bases at V and 0 bases at J; junction bases unmatched: 8. CDR3 length: 16 amino acids. The CDR3 protein is CASSKTLSGSSYEQYF. The CDR3 DNA reads as TGTGCCAGCAGCAAAACCCTTAGCGGGAGCTCCTACGAGCAGTACTTC.

The gene calls are TRBV6-5 and TRBJ1-3; D is unresolved. Deletions cut 3 bases from V and 2 bases from J, with 8 bases between. CDR3 length: 14 amino acids. From germline, CDR1 is MNHEY and CDR2 SVGAGI. CDR3 protein: CASSYQLAGNTIYF. The CDR3 nucleotides read TGTGCCAGCAGTTATCAGTTGGCTGGAAACACCATATATTTT.

The chain has TRBV4-2 and TRBJ2-1; 13 bases match TRBD2. V shed 3 bases, J shed 5 bases, and the junction held 1 base outside the gene matches. Germline V gives CDR1 LGHNA, CDR2 YNFKEQ. The CDR3 is made up of 15 amino acids. The CDR3 nucleotides are TGTGCCAGCAGCCATACTAGCGGGAGGGACAATGAGCAGTTCTTC. Its translation is CASSHTSGRDNEQFF.

In its sample, this clone was seen a few times. CDR3: CASSPGLAIGEQYF. The CDR3 DNA sequence: TGCGCCAGCAGCCCGGGACTAGCGATAGGCGAGCAGTACTTC. The chain links TRBV5-1 to TRBJ2-7; 10 bases agree with TRBD2. CDR1 is SGHRS, CDR2 YFSETQ, per germline. Germline trimming cut 4 bases from V and 6 bases from J; bases unmatched to any gene: 7. This CDR3 is built from 14 residues.

This clone was recorded once. The chain has TRBV15 and TRBJ2-1; D unresolved. Germline assignment: CDR1 LNHNV and CDR2 YYDKDF (reference sequence). V was shortened by 5 bases and J by 15 bases, with 20 bases between the two germline ends. The CDR3 loop spans 13 amino acids. The CDR3 here is CATSRGPLDPGFF. CDR3 DNA: TGTGCCACCAGCCGAGGCCCTCTGGACCCAGGGTTCTTC.

This clone has more than one count but fewer than ten. This chain's CDR3 is CASSPKPDQPSAYTF. The DNA of the CDR3 is TGTGCCAGCTCACCGAAACCGGACCAACCCTCGGCCTACACCTTC. The rearrangement links TRBV18 to TRBJ1-2, with D unresolved. The V end lost 3 bases, the J end lost 10 bases, and 21 bases lay between the germline ends. The germline V gene has CDR1 KGHSH and CDR2 LQKENI. The CDR3 is 15 residues long.

The rearrangement uses TRBV6-5 and TRBJ2-1, with 8 nucleotides matching TRBD2. Germline assignment: CDR1 MNHEY and CDR2 SVGAGI. V was pared by 6 bases and J by 0 bases, with 4 bases of the junction left unmatched. This CDR3 has 15 amino acids. The CDR3 DNA sequence: TGTGCCAGCAGACCCGGGACTAGCTCCTACAATGAGCAGTTCTTC. Translated: CASRPGTSSYNEQFF.

V usage is TRBV6-5 and J usage is TRBJ2-2, with D uncertain. The CDR3 is 16 residues long. Germline loops: CDR1 MNHEY, CDR2 SVGAGI. Trimming cost V 2 bases and J 6 bases, with 16 bases left between them. CDR3 in DNA: TGTGCCAGCAGTTACCAGGTTTTTTTTTCCTCCGGGGAGCTGTTTTTT. Translating gives CASSYQVFFSSGELFF.

This clone showed up just a few times. The chain employs TRBV30 and TRBJ2-7; 9 bases fit TRBD2. Germline V gene sequence: CDR1 GTSNPN, CDR2 SVGIG (reference sequence). With 0 bases clipped from V and 3 bases from J, the junction kept 6 bases outside the gene matches. The length of the CDR3 is 15 residues. For the CDR3, the DNA is TGTGCCTGGAGTGTAGGGGCTAGCGGGATCTACGAGCAGTACTTC. It yields the protein CAWSVGASGIYEQYF. Filled out from reference TRBV30 and TRBJ2-7, the complete variable domain reads SQTIHQWPATLVQPVGSPLSLECTVEGTSNPNLYWYRQAAGRGLQLLFYSVGIGQISSEVPQNLSASRPQDRQFILSSKKLLLSDSGFYLCAWSVGASGIYEQYFGPGTRLTVT.

This clone has just one count. The V gene is TRBV19, the J gene TRBJ1-5; TRBD1 matches at 7 bases. The CDR3 is 15 amino acids. V gave up 4 bases and J gave up 6 bases; unmatched junction bases: 9. The V gene's germline CDR1 is LNHDA and CDR2 SQIVND (reference sequence). CDR3 sequence reads: CASSKTGEWSQPQHF. The CDR3 DNA reads as TGTGCCAGTAGTAAAACAGGGGAATGGAGTCAGCCCCAGCATTTT. The full variable domain, with the rest looked up from reference TRBV19 and TRBJ1-5, is DGGITQSPKYLFRKEGQNVTLSCEQNLNHDAMYWYRQDPGQGLRLIYYSQIVNDFQKGDIAEGYSVSREKKESFPLTVTSAQKNPTAFYLCASSKTGEWSQPQHFGDGTRLSIL.